This is a list of T cell receptor beta chains from one sample in a study of technical replicates of blood from several donors. Clones were read by immunoSEQ multiplex PCR, and TCRdb kept only the in-frame ones, dropping some. Altogether 77,000 or so clones are present, more than 90% being singletons, with the ten largest covering around 0.37%. Sequenced: T cells isolated from PBMCs. These receptors all come from a human donor in good health. The CDR3 runs from the conserved cysteine through the conserved F or W. Each record gives: D gene, V gene, clone size, J gene, CDR3 protein, CDR3 DNA. The D gene is left open where the match is weak. Clone size is stated in some rows and not others, as once, few, many or a class when expanded.

D gene: NA
V gene: TRBV28
clone size: NA
J gene: TRBJ2-7
CDR3 protein: CASSDLQGRNEQYF
CDR3 DNA: TGTGCCAGCAGTGACCTCCAGGGGCGCAATGAGCAGTACTTC

D gene: NA
V gene: TRBV19
clone size: NA
J gene: TRBJ1-1
CDR3 protein: CASSGRGGNTEAFF
CDR3 DNA: TGTGCCAGTTCTGGCCGGGGGGGGAACACTGAAGCTTTCTTT

D gene: NA
V gene: TRBV5-1
clone size: NA
J gene: TRBJ2-7
CDR3 protein: CASSSSLDSPIYEQYF
CDR3 DNA: TGCGCCAGCAGTTCCTCTTTGGACAGCCCTATCTACGAGCAGTACTTC

D gene: NA
V gene: TRBV5-5
clone size: few
J gene: TRBJ1-1
CDR3 protein: CASSNPAENTEAFF
CDR3 DNA: TGTGCCAGCAGTAACCCGGCGGAGAACACTGAAGCTTTCTTT

D gene: NA
V gene: TRBV27
clone size: NA
J gene: TRBJ2-1
CDR3 protein: CASSLRYGGVSTYNEQFF
CDR3 DNA: TGTGCCAGCAGTTTACGTTACGGGGGAGTATCAACCTACAATGAGCAGTTCTTC

D gene: TRBD1
V gene: TRBV9
clone size: NA
J gene: TRBJ2-5
CDR3 protein: CASSGTGGRETQYF
CDR3 DNA: TGTGCCAGCAGCGGGACAGGTGGAAGAGAGACCCAGTACTTC

D gene: TRBD1
V gene: TRBV7-9
clone size: NA
J gene: TRBJ2-7
CDR3 protein: CASSYRTGMDEQYF
CDR3 DNA: TGTGCCAGCAGCTACCGGACAGGGATGGACGAGCAGTACTTC

D gene: NA
V gene: TRBV10-3
clone size: NA
J gene: TRBJ2-3
CDR3 protein: CAISDIGRDITDTQYF
CDR3 DNA: TGTGCCATCAGTGATATCGGCCGGGACATCACAGATACGCAGTATTTT

D gene: TRBD2
V gene: TRBV5-1
clone size: NA
J gene: TRBJ2-1
CDR3 protein: CASSFDLAASLRSYFEQFF
CDR3 DNA: TGCGCCAGCAGCTTTGATCTAGCGGCCTCTTTACGGTCTTACTTTGAGCAGTTCTTC

D gene: TRBD2
V gene: TRBV6-1
clone size: NA
J gene: TRBJ2-7
CDR3 protein: CALEPSGRAYEQYF
CDR3 DNA: TGTGCCCTGGAGCCTAGCGGGAGGGCCTACGAGCAGTACTTC

D gene: TRBD1
V gene: TRBV4-1
clone size: NA
J gene: TRBJ2-5
CDR3 protein: CASSPPGTGKFQYF
CDR3 DNA: TGCGCCAGCAGCCCGCCGGGGACAGGGAAATTCCAGTACTTC

D gene: NA
V gene: TRBV5-8
clone size: NA
J gene: TRBJ1-2
CDR3 protein: CASSLADYGYTF
CDR3 DNA: TGTGCCAGCAGCTTGGCCGACTATGGCTACACCTTC

D gene: NA
V gene: TRBV7-3
clone size: NA
J gene: TRBJ2-3
CDR3 protein: CASSSGRGLTRDTQYF
CDR3 DNA: TGTGCCAGCAGCTCGGGGCGGGGCCTCACTCGGGATACGCAGTATTTT

D gene: NA
V gene: TRBV7-9
clone size: NA
J gene: TRBJ1-5
CDR3 protein: CASSLGGLEPQHF
CDR3 DNA: TGTGCCAGCAGCTTAGGAGGGCTGGAGCCCCAGCATTTT

D gene: NA
V gene: TRBV5-1
clone size: NA
J gene: TRBJ2-7
CDR3 protein: CASRFSREGEQYF
CDR3 DNA: TGCGCCAGCAGATTTAGCAGGGAAGGCGAGCAGTACTTC

D gene: TRBD1
V gene: TRBV5-4
clone size: NA
J gene: TRBJ1-2
CDR3 protein: CASSFGTGGYYGYTF
CDR3 DNA: TGTGCCAGCAGCTTTGGGACAGGGGGCTACTATGGCTACACCTTC

D gene: TRBD2
V gene: TRBV9
clone size: NA
J gene: TRBJ2-1
CDR3 protein: CASSGKSGRDFNEQFF
CDR3 DNA: TGTGCCAGCAGCGGAAAAAGCGGGAGGGACTTCAATGAGCAGTTCTTC

D gene: TRBD1
V gene: TRBV4-1
clone size: NA
J gene: TRBJ2-7
CDR3 protein: CASSYGTGNPYEQYF
CDR3 DNA: TGCGCCAGCAGCTACGGGACAGGGAACCCCTACGAGCAGTACTTC

D gene: TRBD2
V gene: TRBV9
clone size: once
J gene: TRBJ2-7
CDR3 protein: CASSVGGVEQYF
CDR3 DNA: TGTGCCAGCAGCGTGGGAGGGGTCGAGCAGTACTTC

D gene: NA
V gene: TRBV7-9
clone size: NA
J gene: TRBJ2-1
CDR3 protein: CASRKDNPYNEQFF
CDR3 DNA: TGTGCCAGCAGAAAGGACAATCCCTACAATGAGCAGTTCTTC